The sample holds many counts of the clone carrying this T cell receptor beta chain. Each CDR3 protein is one row after TCRdb ran MiXCR on the reads. The sample includes roughly 300,000 distinct CDR3 sequences, 9.5% of them seen just once. These data originate in a study of T cell repertoires in cytomegalovirus infection. Between the trimmed V and J ends, which lost 5 bases and 7 bases, there was a span of 20 bases. The CDR3 totals 15 residues. CDR1 and CDR2 (germline): SGHTA, FQGNSA. The receptor was derived from a human donor in good health (CMV status not recorded). Some clones in this sample may be carry-over from other donors' samples. The rearrangement joins TRBV7-2 to TRBJ1-2, with D possibly TRBD1 on 6 matching bases. The material sequenced was PBMCs. The CDR3 DNA reads TGTGCCAGCAGCACTACAGGGATCTACGCTAGTGGCTACACCTTC. Translating it yields CASSTTGIYASGYTF.